This T cell receptor beta chain came from a study of blood T cell repertoires in COVID-19. The germline V and J ends were trimmed by 0 bases and 6 bases, with 12 bases remaining between them. Germline V gene data show CDR1 as SGHRS and CDR2 as YFSETQ. The CDR3 is 14 residues long. The protocol was immunoSEQ multiplex PCR, while the TCRdb copy is restricted to in-frame clones and leaves out a portion. The data hold 300,000 or so clones, with about 90% observed a single time. Sample: PBMCs or T cells enriched from blood (not recorded which). V usage is TRBV5-1 and J usage is TRBJ1-2; D is ambiguous. The clonotype was recovered from a woman in her twenties or thirties who had recovered from COVID-19. DNA of the CDR3: TGCGCCAGCAGCTTGGCCCCACAGTCAGATGGCTACACCTTC. Amino acids: CASSLAPQSDGYTF.